Shown below are 25 T cell receptor beta chains from a single sample sequenced in a study of blood T cell repertoires in COVID-19. The table came from immunoSEQ multiplex PCR; TCRdb's copy has only in-frame clones and leaves some out. The sample carries 250,000 to 350,000 clones, 75% to 90% recorded once. Sequenced material: peripheral blood. The receptors derive from a woman aged 55-75 years with acute or convalescent COVID-19.

Written as DNA, the CDR3 is TGTGCCAGCAGTGAGACCGGGACAGGGAAGAACTACGAGCAGTACTTC. Protein: CASSETGTGKNYEQYF. The chain uses TRBV28 and TRBJ2-7, with 9 positions matching TRBD1. Trimming cost V 5 bases and J 3 bases; bases outside gene matches: 11. Germline CDR1 is MDHEN and CDR2 is SYDVKM. The CDR3 extends over 16 amino acids.

The chain links TRBV7-9 to TRBJ2-5; 8 bases match TRBD2. This CDR3 is built from 15 residues. V shed 5 bases, J shed 5 bases, and the junction held 10 bases outside the gene matches. The germline CDR1 and CDR2 sequences are SEHNR and FQNEAQ (reference sequence). The CDR3 loop is CASSTGLAGLETQYF. CDR3 DNA: TGTGCCAGCAGCACTGGGCTAGCGGGTCTCGAGACCCAGTACTTC.

This chain joins TRBV4-3 and TRBJ1-5; D unresolved. This CDR3 has 13 amino acids. The germline V gene has CDR1 LGHNA and CDR2 YSLEER. V was trimmed by 4 bases and J by 7 bases, leaving 11 bases between them. CDR3 in amino acids: CASSRSLSQPQHF. The CDR3 nucleotides are TGCGCCAGCAGCCGAAGCCTAAGCCAGCCCCAGCATTTT.

The chain combines TRBV15 with TRBJ2-7, with 14 bases aligning to TRBD2. Germline V CDR1 and CDR2: LNHNV, YYDKDF (reference sequence). The CDR3 runs 17 residues. V shed 5 bases and J 3 bases; nucleotides not matched to a gene: 9. CDR3 loop: CATSARGLAGGLYEQYF. The CDR3 DNA is TGTGCCACCAGCGCCCGTGGACTAGCGGGAGGACTCTACGAGCAGTACTTC.

The chain uses TRBV5-1 and TRBJ2-7; TRBD1 might be the D (5 bases). The CDR3 has 14 residues. Looked up from germline, CDR1 is SGHRS and CDR2 is YFSETQ. Trimming shortened V by 4 bases and J by 3 bases, and 14 bases separated the two germline ends. Here the CDR3 DNA reads TGCGCCAGCAGCCCGGCAGGGCAGGGCTACGAGCAGTACTTC. Its protein product is CASSPAGQGYEQYF. The full variable domain, its missing parts supplied by reference TRBV5-1 and TRBJ2-7, is KAGVTQTPRYLIKTRGQQVTLSCSPISGHRSVSWYQQTPGQGLQFLFEYFSETQRNKGNFPGRFSGRQFSNSRSEMNVSTLELGDSALYLCASSPAGQGYEQYFGPGTRLTVT.

The V gene is TRBV28, the J gene TRBJ1-2; TRBD1 matches 11 bases. Germline V lookup: CDR1 MDHEN, CDR2 SYDVKM. V shed 2 bases, J shed 7 bases, and the junction held 12 bases outside the gene matches. The CDR3 covers 17 residues. The CDR3 nucleotides are TGTGCCAGCAGTTTAACGGGACAGGGGGATCGGGGACTTGGCTACACCTTC. This encodes CASSLTGQGDRGLGYTF.

This chain connects TRBV5-1 to TRBJ1-5; the match to TRBD1 covers 7 bases. The V and J ends lost 0 bases and 1 base, in that order; junction bases with no gene match: 1. CDR3 length: 15 residues. Germline values: CDR1 SGHRS, CDR2 YFSETQ. The CDR3 is CASSLGDRSNQPQHF. CDR3 sequence (DNA): TGCGCCAGCAGCTTGGGGGACAGAAGCAATCAGCCCCAGCATTTT.

The chain combines TRBV18 with TRBJ1-3, with no clear D. CDR3 length: 13 amino acids. Germline-derived CDR1 and CDR2 are KGHSH and LQKENI. Trimming took 3 bases from V and 1 from J, leaving 4 bases between them. The CDR3 region has the DNA TGTGCCAGCTCACCGGCATCTGGAAACACCATATATTTT. Protein: CASSPASGNTIYF.

V gene TRBV27 combines with J gene TRBJ1-4; the D gene is possibly TRBD1 (5 bases). Germline lookup yields CDR1 MNHEY and CDR2 SMNVEV (reference sequence). Trimming took 5 bases from V and 4 from J, leaving 14 bases between them. CDR3 length: 15 amino acids. The CDR3 loop is CASSGLPGLNEKLFF. Here the CDR3 DNA reads TGTGCCAGCAGTGGCCTCCCGGGACTTAATGAAAAACTGTTTTTT.

This sequence joins TRBV5-6 and TRBJ2-7; weak D call: TRBD2 (6 bases). Germline CDR1 is SGHDT and CDR2 is YYEEEE. V lost 4 bases, J lost 6 bases, and 14 bases lay in between. The CDR3 is 13 residues long. The CDR3 loop reads CASSPTSLGEQYF. DNA for the CDR3: TGTGCCAGCAGCCCCACTAGCCTGGGCGAGCAGTACTTC.

This clone was seen only once. The chain employs TRBV27 and TRBJ2-3, with 7 bases that match TRBD1. Germline V gives CDR1 MNHEY, CDR2 SMNVEV (reference sequence). The CDR3 covers 15 residues. V trimming: 5 bases; J trimming: 4 bases; junction bases outside the gene matches: 9. DNA for the CDR3: TGTGCCAGCAGTGAGAAGGGGGCGCAGCCAGATACGCAGTATTTT. This codes for CASSEKGAQPDTQYF.

This rearrangement joins TRBV18 to TRBJ1-2; 7 bases agree with TRBD1. Germline CDR1 and CDR2: KGHSH and LQKENI. V shed 3 bases and J 2 bases; nucleotides not matched to a gene: 6. The CDR3 totals 15 residues. The DNA for the CDR3 is TGTGCCAGCTCACCTCCAGGACAGGCAAACTATGGCTACACCTTC. Translated, it gives CASSPPGQANYGYTF.

The J gene is TRBJ1-6, the V gene TRBV3-1 (or the pseudogene TRBV3-2), with D maybe TRBD1 (5 bases). CDR3 length: 17 amino acids. In germline, CDR1 is LGHDT, CDR2 YNNKEL (reference sequence). Trimming left V 4 bases short and J 5 bases short, with 18 bases between. CDR3 nucleotide sequence: TGTGCCAGCAGCCCCGATGGCGTCAGGGTTAATAATTCACCCCTCCACTTT. Translated: CASSPDGVRVNNSPLHF.

The rearrangement links TRBV19 to TRBJ1-5; TRBD1 aligns across 7 bases. Germline V gives CDR1 LNHDA, CDR2 SQIVND (reference sequence). J gave up 5 bases and V 6 bases, and 13 bases lay outside the gene matches. The CDR3 is 16 amino acids. The CDR3 sequence: CASSPPAGTDDQPQHF. DNA for the CDR3: TGTGCCAGTAGCCCCCCCGCCGGGACAGATGATCAGCCCCAGCATTTT.

This clone was seen only once. This rearrangement joins TRBV4-2 to TRBJ2-3, with 9 bases aligning to TRBD2. The CDR3 sequence is 16 residues long. Looked up from germline, CDR1 is LGHNA and CDR2 is YNFKEQ. V shed 4 bases and J 1 base; nucleotides not matched to a gene: 6. CDR3 bases: TGTGCCAGCAGCCCGACCTCTAGCGGGGGCACAGATACGCAGTATTTT. It specifies CASSPTSSGGTDTQYF.

The V gene is TRBV24-1, the J gene TRBJ1-5; D perhaps matches TRBD1 (6 bases). The V and J ends lost 4 bases and 6 bases respectively, with 12 bases between them. This CDR3 is built from 14 residues. Germline V gene data show CDR1 as KGHDR and CDR2 as SFDVKD. The DNA for the CDR3 is TGTGCCACCAGTGAACACAGGGTTTCTCAGCCCCAGCATTTT. This encodes CATSEHRVSQPQHF.

The V call is TRBV2, the J call TRBJ2-1; tentatively, D is TRBD1 (5 bases). Trimming removed 2 bases at V and 7 bases at J, with 9 bases between. The CDR3 is 13 amino acids. Germline V lookup: CDR1 SNHLY, CDR2 FYNNEI. The CDR3 nucleotides read TGTGCCAGCAGTGAAAGCAGGGATAATGAGCAGTTCTTC. This sequence encodes CASSESRDNEQFF.

The CDR3 loop is CASSVDWRQKSTIYGYTF. In DNA, the CDR3 is TGTGCCAGCAGCGTTGACTGGCGGCAAAAATCAACCATCTATGGCTACACCTTC. The chain couples TRBV4-2 to TRBJ1-2; D is undetermined. This CDR3 is 18 amino acids long. Looked up from germline, CDR1 is LGHNA and CDR2 is YNFKEQ. V lost 5 bases and J lost 4, with 26 bases in between.

V and J are TRBV5-5 and TRBJ1-5; TRBD1 might be the D (6 bases). V was cut by 0 bases and J by 0 bases, with 7 bases left in between. This CDR3 comprises 15 residues. Germline V gene sequence: CDR1 SGHKS, CDR2 YYEKEE (reference sequence). The CDR3 loop reads CASSLEQGSNQPQHF. CDR3 in DNA: TGTGCCAGCAGCTTGGAACAGGGTAGCAATCAGCCCCAGCATTTT. Full variable domain (outside the CDR3, taken from reference TRBV5-5 and TRBJ1-5): DAGVTQSPTHLIKTRGQQVTLRCSPISGHKSVSWYQQVLGQGPQFIFQYYEKEERGRGNFPDRFSARQFPNYSSELNVNALLLGDSALYLCASSLEQGSNQPQHFGDGTRLSIL.

This chain links TRBV3-1 (or the pseudogene TRBV3-2) with TRBJ1-5; D might be TRBD1 (5 bases). From germline, CDR1 is LGHDT and CDR2 YNNKEL (reference sequence). The V end lost 1 base, the J end lost 3 bases, and 10 bases lay between the germline ends. The CDR3 is 15 amino acids. The CDR3 DNA sequence: TGTGCCAGCAGCCAAGCATCAGGGAACAATCAGCCCCAGCATTTT. This encodes CASSQASGNNQPQHF.

The chain employs TRBV2 and TRBJ1-5; 7 bases fit TRBD1. The CDR3 consists of 14 residues. Losses at the gene ends were 4 bases for V and 4 bases for J; bases not matched to a gene: 4. Germline V lookup: CDR1 SNHLY, CDR2 FYNNEI. The CDR3 DNA is TGTGCCAGCAGTGTCTCGGGACAGAATCAGCCCCAGCATTTT. It yields the protein CASSVSGQNQPQHF.

The V and J genes are TRBV7-3 and TRBJ2-5; 7 bases fit TRBD1. V was clipped by 2 bases and J by 1 base; unmatched bases: 4. CDR3 length equals 15 residues. Germline V gives CDR1 SGHTA, CDR2 FQGTGA. The CDR3 loop reads CASSLATGVQETQYF. In DNA, the CDR3 is TGTGCCAGCAGCTTAGCCACAGGGGTCCAAGAGACCCAGTACTTC.

This chain uses TRBV4-3 with TRBJ1-2; a possible D gene is TRBD1 (5 bases). Between the trimmed V and J ends, which lost 0 bases and 4 bases, there was a span of 9 bases. CDR3 length: 14 residues. Looked up from germline, CDR1 is LGHNA and CDR2 is YSLEER. This CDR3 reads CASSQDDRTYGYTF. The DNA of the CDR3 is TGCGCCAGCAGCCAAGATGACAGAACCTATGGCTACACCTTC.

The V gene is TRBV2, the J gene TRBJ2-7, with 11 nucleotides matching TRBD2. The V and J ends lost 4 bases and 7 bases, in that order; junction bases with no gene match: 6. Germline loops: CDR1 SNHLY, CDR2 FYNNEI. CDR3 length: 14 residues. This chain's CDR3 is CASSGLAGRGEQYF. CDR3 DNA sequence: TGTGCCAGCAGTGGACTAGCGGGGAGAGGGGAGCAGTACTTC.

This rearrangement joins TRBV5-1 to TRBJ1-1; D is ambiguous. The germline gives CDR1 SGHRS, CDR2 YFSETQ. The CDR3 runs 14 residues. Between the trimmed V and J ends, which lost 4 bases and 5 bases, there was a span of 15 bases. CDR3 sequence (DNA): TGCGCCAGCAGCATCGGACGGGAGCGAACTGAAGCTTTCTTT. It encodes CASSIGRERTEAFF.